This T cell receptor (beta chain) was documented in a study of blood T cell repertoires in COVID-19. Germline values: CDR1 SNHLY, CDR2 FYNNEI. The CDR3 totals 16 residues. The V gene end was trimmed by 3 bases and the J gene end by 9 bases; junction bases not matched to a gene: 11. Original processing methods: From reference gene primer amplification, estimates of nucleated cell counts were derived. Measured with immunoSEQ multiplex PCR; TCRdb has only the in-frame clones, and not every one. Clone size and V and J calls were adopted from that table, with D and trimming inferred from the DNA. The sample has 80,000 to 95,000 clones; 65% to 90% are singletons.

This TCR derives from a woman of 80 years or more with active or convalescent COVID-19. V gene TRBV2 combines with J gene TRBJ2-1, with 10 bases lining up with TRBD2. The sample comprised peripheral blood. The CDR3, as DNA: TGTGCCAGCAGTGACGGTCTAGCGGGAGTAGGAGGTGAGCAGTTCTTC. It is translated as CASSDGLAGVGGEQFF.